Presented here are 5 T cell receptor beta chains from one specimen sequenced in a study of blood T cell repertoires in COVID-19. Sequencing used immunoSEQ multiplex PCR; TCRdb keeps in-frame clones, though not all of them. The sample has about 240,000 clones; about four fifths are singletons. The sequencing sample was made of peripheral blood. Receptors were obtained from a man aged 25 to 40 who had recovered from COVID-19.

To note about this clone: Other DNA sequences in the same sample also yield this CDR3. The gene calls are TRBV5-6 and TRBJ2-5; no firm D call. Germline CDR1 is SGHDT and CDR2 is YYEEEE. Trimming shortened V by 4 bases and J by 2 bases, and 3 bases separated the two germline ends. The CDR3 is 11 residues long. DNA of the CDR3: TGTGCCAGCAGCCGGCAAGAGACCCAGTACTTC. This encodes CASSRQETQYF. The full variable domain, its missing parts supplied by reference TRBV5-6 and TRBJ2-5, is DAGVTQSPTHLIKTRGQQVTLRCSPKSGHDTVSWYQQALGQGPQFIFQYYEEEERQRGNFPDRFSGHQFPNYSSELNVNALLLGDSALYLCASSRQETQYFGPGTRLLVL.

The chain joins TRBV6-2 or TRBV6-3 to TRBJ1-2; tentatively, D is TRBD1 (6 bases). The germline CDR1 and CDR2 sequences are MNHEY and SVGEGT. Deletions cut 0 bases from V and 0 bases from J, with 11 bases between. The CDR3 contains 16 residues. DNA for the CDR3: TGTGCCAGCAGTTACTCCACACAGGGCTCTAACTATGGCTACACCTTC. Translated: CASSYSTQGSNYGYTF.

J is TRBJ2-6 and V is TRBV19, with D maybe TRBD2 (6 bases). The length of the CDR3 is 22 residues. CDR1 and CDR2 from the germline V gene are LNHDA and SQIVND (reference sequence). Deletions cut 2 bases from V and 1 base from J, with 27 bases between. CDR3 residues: CASSISPGFAEGRTSGANVLTF. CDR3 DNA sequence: TGTGCCAGTAGTATATCTCCAGGGTTTGCGGAGGGGCGCACATCTGGGGCCAACGTCCTGACTTTC.

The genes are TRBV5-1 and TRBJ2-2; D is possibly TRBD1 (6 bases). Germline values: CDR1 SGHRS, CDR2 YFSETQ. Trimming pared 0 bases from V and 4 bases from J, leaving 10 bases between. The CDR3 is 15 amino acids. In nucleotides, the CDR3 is TGCGCCAGCAGCTTGGGGGGACAAACCACCGGGGAGCTGTTTTTT. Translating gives CASSLGGQTTGELFF. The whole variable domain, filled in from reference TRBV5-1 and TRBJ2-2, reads KAGVTQTPRYLIKTRGQQVTLSCSPISGHRSVSWYQQTPGQGLQFLFEYFSETQRNKGNFPGRFSGRQFSNSRSEMNVSTLELGDSALYLCASSLGGQTTGELFFGEGSRLTVL.

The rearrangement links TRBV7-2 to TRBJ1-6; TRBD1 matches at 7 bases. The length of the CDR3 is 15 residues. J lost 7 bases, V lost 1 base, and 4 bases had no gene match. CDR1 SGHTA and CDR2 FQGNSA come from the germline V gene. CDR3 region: CASSLGGTANSPLHF. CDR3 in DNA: TGTGCCAGCAGCTTAGGTGGGACAGCCAATTCACCCCTCCACTTT.